These 5 T cell receptor beta chains share one sample of origin, sequenced in a study of blood T cell repertoires in COVID-19. The table came from immunoSEQ multiplex PCR; TCRdb's copy has only in-frame clones and leaves some out. This sample has fewer than 180,000 clones, with about four fifths found just once. The specimen was peripheral blood. All receptors come from a man between 65 and 85 years old with acute or convalescent COVID-19.

The rearrangement uses TRBV11-2 and TRBJ2-5, with 7 bases that match TRBD1. There are 13 residues in the CDR3. V lost 8 bases to trimming and J lost 1 base; unmatched junction nucleotides: 4. The germline CDR1 and CDR2 sequences are SGHAT and FQNNGV. The CDR3 DNA follows: TGTGCCAGCGCCTACAGGGGCCAAGAGACCCAGTACTTC. It yields the protein CASAYRGQETQYF.

This chain connects TRBV19 to TRBJ2-4; D remains ambiguous. V dropped 1 base and J dropped 0 bases, with 4 bases sitting between them. The CDR3 has 14 residues. In germline, CDR1 is LNHDA, CDR2 SQIVND (reference sequence). The CDR3 nucleotides are TGTGCCAGTAGTATAGCAGGAGCCAAAAACATTCAGTACTTC. It yields the protein CASSIAGAKNIQYF.

This clone was detected a few times. Other DNA sequences in the same sample also yield this CDR3. The rearrangement uses TRBV6-5 and TRBJ2-2; 7 bases align to TRBD2. Germline lookup yields CDR1 MNHEY and CDR2 SVGAGI. The junction had 6 bases not matched to a gene; V was cut back by 6 bases and J by 2 bases. This CDR3 comprises 15 residues. As DNA, the CDR3 is TGTGCCAGCAGGGGGCCGGGACTAAACACCGGGGAGCTGTTTTTT. Encoded protein: CASRGPGLNTGELFF.

This clone was seen many times. The chain couples TRBV24-1 to TRBJ2-1, with TRBD2 as a possible D gene (7 bases). The CDR3 has 14 residues. V was clipped by 10 bases and J by 7 bases, with 19 bases between them. Germline V gives CDR1 KGHDR, CDR2 SFDVKD. Here the CDR3 reads CATQSGGAENEQFF. The CDR3 region has the DNA TGTGCCACACAGTCGGGGGGCGCGGAGAATGAGCAGTTCTTC.

The chain carries TRBV25-1 and TRBJ2-5; a weak D match, TRBD2 (5 bases). The germline V gene encodes CDR1 MGHDK and CDR2 SYGVNS. There are 13 residues in the CDR3. Trimming took 2 bases from V and 5 from J, leaving 9 bases between them. CDR3 coding DNA: TGTGCCAGCAGTGAAGCCGGGGATGAGACCCAGTACTTC. It translates to CASSEAGDETQYF.